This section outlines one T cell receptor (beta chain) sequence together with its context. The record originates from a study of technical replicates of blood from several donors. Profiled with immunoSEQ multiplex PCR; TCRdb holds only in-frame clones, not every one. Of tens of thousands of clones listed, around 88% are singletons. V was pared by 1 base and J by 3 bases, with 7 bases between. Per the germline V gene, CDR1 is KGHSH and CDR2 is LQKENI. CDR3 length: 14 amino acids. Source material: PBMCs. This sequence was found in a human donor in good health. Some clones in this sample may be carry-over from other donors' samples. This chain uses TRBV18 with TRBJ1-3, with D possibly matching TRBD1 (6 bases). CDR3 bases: TGTGCCAGCTCACCACAAGGGGGTGGAAACACCATATATTTT. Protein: CASSPQGGGNTIYF.